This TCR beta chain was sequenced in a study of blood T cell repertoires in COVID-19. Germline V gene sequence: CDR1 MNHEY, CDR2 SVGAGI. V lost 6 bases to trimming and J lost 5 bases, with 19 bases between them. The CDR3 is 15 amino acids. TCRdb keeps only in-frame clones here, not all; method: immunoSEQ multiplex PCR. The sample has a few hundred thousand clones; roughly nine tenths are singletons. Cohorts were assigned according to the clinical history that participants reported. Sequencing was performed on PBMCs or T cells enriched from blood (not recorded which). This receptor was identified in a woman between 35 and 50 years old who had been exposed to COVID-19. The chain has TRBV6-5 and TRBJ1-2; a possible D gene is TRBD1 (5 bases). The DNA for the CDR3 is TGTGCCAGCAGCGACCCGGGGGGGGGAGGATATGGCTACACCTTC. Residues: CASSDPGGGGYGYTF.